The text below deals with one T cell receptor beta chain. Its antigen is not identified. The isolated RNA, all of it, was reverse transcribed, so expressed TCRB transcripts were what got sequenced. Data came from immunoSEQ multiplex PCR; TCRdb stores just in-frame clones and leaves some out. The sample lists about 700,000 clones; around 15% were seen once. These data come from a study of beta chain features in type 1 diabetes. General study results and limits: Type 1 diabetes patients had moderately but significantly shorter TCRB CDR3s in all four CD4+ subsets. The study found fewer insertions and more deletions at VDJ junctions in type 1 diabetes patients.

V was cut by 2 bases and J by 5 bases, with 12 bases left in between. Germline loops: CDR1 SGDLS, CDR2 YYNGEE. The CDR3 has 14 amino acids. The genes are TRBV9 and TRBJ2-3; D unclear. Sequenced material: naive CD4+ T cells from blood. The TCR comes from a man aged 18-30 years with type 1 diabetes. DNA for the CDR3: TGTGCCAGCAGCGTTCTCTCCATCATAGATACGCAGTATTTT. Translated: CASSVLSIIDTQYF.